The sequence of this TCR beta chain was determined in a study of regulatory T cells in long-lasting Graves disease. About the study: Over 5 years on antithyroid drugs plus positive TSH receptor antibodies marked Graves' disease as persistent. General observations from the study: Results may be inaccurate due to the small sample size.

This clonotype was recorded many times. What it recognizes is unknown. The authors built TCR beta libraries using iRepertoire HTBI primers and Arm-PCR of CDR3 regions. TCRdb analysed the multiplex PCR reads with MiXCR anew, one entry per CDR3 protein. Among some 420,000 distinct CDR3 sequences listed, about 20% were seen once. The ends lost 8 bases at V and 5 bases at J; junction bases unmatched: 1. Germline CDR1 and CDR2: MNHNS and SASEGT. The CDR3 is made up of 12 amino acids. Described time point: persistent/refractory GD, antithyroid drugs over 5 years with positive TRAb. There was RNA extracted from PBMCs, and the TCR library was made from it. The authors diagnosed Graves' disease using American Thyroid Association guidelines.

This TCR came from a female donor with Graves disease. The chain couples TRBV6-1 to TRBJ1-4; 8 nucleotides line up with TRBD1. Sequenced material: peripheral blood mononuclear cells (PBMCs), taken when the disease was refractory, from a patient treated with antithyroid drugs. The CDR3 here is CASHRGNEKLFF. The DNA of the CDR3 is TGTGCCAGCCACAGGGGGAATGAAAAACTGTTTTTT.